This T cell receptor beta chain was recorded in a study of blood T cell repertoires in COVID-19. Study in general: From the United States, Italy and Spain came samples of acute and convalescent COVID-19. T cells, B-cell-depleted T cells, or PBMCs provided the cDNA or gDNA that served as material.

How the authors handled the data: Researchers report that nucleated cell counts were estimated from reference gene primer amplification. The data were produced by immunoSEQ multiplex PCR, yet TCRdb's version contains in-frame clones alone and is incomplete. V, J and clone size are taken as reported in that table, and D and trimming were inferred from the DNA itself. In the table there are 80,000 to 95,000 clones, around 84% of which are singletons. This CDR3 region has 16 residues. Trimming stripped 0 bases from V and 3 bases from J, with 12 bases between. Per germline, CDR1 MNHEY and CDR2 SVGAGI. Sequences were obtained from peripheral blood. The clonotype was recovered from an elderly man with acute or convalescent COVID-19. The chain combines TRBV6-5 with TRBJ1-5, with TRBD1 as a possible D gene (5 bases). The CDR3 nucleotides read TGTGCCAGCAGTTACTCAGGGGTGGATAACAATCAGCCCCAGCATTTT. Translating it yields CASSYSGVDNNQPQHF.